This TCR beta chain was sequenced for a study of control samples from healthy donors and cancer patients. The V and J ends lost 7 bases and 2 bases respectively, with 11 bases between them. The CDR3 spans 13 residues. Germline V gene sequence: CDR1 MNHEY, CDR2 SVGAGI. Libraries were prepared by immunoSEQ multiplex PCR; TCRdb keeps only in-frame clonotypes and omits some of them. The repertoire holds some 140,000 clones, with 80% to 90% as singletons. Source material: blood. The receptor was derived from a woman aged 30 to 39 in good health. V gene TRBV6-5 combines with J gene TRBJ1-2; no reliable D call. Here the CDR3 DNA reads TGTGCCAGCACCCACCAGGTCAACTATGGCTACACCTTC. This sequence encodes CASTHQVNYGYTF.